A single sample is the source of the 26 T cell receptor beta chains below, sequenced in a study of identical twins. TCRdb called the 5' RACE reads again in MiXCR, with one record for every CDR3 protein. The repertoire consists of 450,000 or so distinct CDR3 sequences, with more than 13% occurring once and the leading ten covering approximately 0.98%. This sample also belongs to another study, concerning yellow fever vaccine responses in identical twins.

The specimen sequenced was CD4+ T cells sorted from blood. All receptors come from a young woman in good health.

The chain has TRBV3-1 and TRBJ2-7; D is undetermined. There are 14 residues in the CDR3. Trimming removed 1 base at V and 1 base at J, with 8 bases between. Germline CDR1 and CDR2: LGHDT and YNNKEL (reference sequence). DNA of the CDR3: TGTGCCAGCAGCCAAGTAACCGGGTCCTACGAGCAGTACTTC. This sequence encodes CASSQVTGSYEQYF.

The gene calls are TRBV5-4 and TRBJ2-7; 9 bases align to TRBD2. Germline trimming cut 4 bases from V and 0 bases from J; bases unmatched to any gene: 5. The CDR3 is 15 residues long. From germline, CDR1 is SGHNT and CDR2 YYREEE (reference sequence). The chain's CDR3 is CASSQSGRSSYEQYF. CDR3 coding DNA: TGTGCCAGCAGCCAGAGCGGGAGGAGCTCCTACGAGCAGTACTTC.

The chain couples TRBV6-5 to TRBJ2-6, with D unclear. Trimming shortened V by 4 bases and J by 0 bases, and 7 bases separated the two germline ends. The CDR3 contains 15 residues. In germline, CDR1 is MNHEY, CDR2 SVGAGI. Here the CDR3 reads CASSSRSSGANVLTF. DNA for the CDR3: TGTGCCAGCAGTTCCCGGAGCTCTGGGGCCAACGTCCTGACTTTC.

Here the CDR3 reads CASSLGQGMDTQYF. CDR3 sequence (DNA): TGTGCCAGCAGCTTGGGCCAGGGGATGGATACGCAGTATTTT. The chain has TRBV5-4 and TRBJ2-3; possible D gene TRBD1, 6 bases. Trimming stripped 0 bases from V and 6 bases from J, with 11 bases between. The CDR3 runs 14 residues. Germline CDR1 reads SGHNT; CDR2 reads YYREEE (reference sequence).

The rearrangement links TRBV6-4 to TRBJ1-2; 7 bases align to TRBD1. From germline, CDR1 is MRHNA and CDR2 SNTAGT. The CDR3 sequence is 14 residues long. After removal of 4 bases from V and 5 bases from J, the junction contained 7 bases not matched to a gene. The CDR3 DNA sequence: TGTGCCAGCAGTGCCGCGGGGACAGCGTATGGCTACACCTTC. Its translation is CASSAAGTAYGYTF.

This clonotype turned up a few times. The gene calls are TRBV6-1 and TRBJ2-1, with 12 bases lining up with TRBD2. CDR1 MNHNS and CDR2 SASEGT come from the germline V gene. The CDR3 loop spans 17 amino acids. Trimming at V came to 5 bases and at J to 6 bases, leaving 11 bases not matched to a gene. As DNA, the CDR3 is TGTGCCAGCAGTACACCCCGTCTAGCGGGAGGGACCAATGAGCAGTTCTTC. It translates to CASSTPRLAGGTNEQFF.

The CDR3 sequence: CSVGGPGKSTDTQYF. CDR3 bases: TGCAGCGTTGGGGGCCCGGGGAAGAGCACAGATACGCAGTATTTT. The chain has TRBV29-1 and TRBJ2-3, with D perhaps assigned TRBD1 or TRBD2 (5 bases each). V was clipped by 4 bases and J by 0 bases, with 14 bases between them. CDR1 and CDR2 from the germline V gene are SQVTM and ANQGSEA. The CDR3 is made up of 15 amino acids.

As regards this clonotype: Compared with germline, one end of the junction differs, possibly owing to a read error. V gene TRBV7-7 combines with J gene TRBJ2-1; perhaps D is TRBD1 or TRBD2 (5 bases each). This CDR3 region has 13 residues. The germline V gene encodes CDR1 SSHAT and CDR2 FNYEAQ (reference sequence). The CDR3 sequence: CASSYRTFGEQFF. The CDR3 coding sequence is TGTGCTAGCAGCTACAGGACTTTCGGTGAGCAGTTCTTC.

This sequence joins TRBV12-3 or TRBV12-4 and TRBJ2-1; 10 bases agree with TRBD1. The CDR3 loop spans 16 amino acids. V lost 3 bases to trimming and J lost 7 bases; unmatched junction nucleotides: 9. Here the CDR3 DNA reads TGTGCCAGCAGTTTCGCTCGAAGACAGGGGGCGAATGAGCAGTTCTTC. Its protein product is CASSFARRQGANEQFF.

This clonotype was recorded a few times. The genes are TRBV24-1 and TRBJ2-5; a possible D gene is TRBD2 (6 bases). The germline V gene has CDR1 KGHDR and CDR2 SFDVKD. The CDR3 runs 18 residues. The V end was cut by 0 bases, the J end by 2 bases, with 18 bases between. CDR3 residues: CATSDLGVVGSGQETQYF. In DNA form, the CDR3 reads TGTGCCACCAGTGATTTGGGGGTAGTCGGGAGCGGACAAGAGACCCAGTACTTC.

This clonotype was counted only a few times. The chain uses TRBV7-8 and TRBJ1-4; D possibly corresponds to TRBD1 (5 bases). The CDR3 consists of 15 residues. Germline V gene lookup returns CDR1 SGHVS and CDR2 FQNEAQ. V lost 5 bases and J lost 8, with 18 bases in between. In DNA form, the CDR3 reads TGTGCCAGCAGCCTTAGGGCAGGGATGGGGGAAAAACTGTTTTTT. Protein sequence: CASSLRAGMGEKLFF. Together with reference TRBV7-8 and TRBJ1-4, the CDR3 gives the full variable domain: GAGVSQSPRYKVAKRGQDVALRCDPISGHVSLFWYQQALGQGPEFLTYFQNEAQLDKSGLPSDRFFAERPEGSVSTLKIQRTQQEDSAVYLCASSLRAGMGEKLFFGSGTQLSVL.

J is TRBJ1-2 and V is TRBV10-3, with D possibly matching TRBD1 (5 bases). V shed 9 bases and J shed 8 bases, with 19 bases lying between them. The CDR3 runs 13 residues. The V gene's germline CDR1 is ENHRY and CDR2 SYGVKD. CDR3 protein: CAITTEAGSGYTF. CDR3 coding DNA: TGTGCCATTACGACGGAGGCAGGGAGCGGCTACACCTTC.

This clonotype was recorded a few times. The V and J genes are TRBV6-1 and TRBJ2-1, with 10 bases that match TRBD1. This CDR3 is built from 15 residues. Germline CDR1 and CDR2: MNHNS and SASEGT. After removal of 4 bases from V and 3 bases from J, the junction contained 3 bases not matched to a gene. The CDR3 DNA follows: TGTGCCAGCAGTGGGGACAGGGGCCTCTACAATGAGCAGTTCTTC. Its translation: CASSGDRGLYNEQFF.

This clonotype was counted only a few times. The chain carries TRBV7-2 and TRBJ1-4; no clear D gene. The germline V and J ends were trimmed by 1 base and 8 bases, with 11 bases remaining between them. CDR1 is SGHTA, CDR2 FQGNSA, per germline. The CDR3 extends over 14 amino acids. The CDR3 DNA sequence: TGTGCCAGCAGCTTAGTTGTTGCTTCGGAAAAACTGTTTTTT. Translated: CASSLVVASEKLFF.

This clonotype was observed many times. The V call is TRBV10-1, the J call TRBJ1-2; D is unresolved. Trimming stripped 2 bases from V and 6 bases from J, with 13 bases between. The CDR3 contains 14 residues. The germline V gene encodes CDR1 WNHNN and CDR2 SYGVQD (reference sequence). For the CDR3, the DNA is TGCGCCAGCAGTGAGGCGGGTGACGCTCATGGCTACACCTTC. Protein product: CASSEAGDAHGYTF.

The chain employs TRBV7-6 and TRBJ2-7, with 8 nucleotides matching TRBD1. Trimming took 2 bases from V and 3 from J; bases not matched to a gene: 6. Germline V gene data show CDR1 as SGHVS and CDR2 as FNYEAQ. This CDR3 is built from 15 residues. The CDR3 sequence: CASSLSPTGDYEQYF. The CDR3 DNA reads TGTGCCAGCAGCTTATCCCCGACAGGGGACTACGAGCAGTACTTC.

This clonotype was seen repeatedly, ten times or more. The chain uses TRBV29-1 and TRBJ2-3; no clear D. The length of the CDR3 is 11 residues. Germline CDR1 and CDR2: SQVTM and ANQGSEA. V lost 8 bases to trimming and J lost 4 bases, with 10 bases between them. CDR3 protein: CSSGRSDTQYF. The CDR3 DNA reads TGCAGCTCCGGACGCTCAGATACGCAGTATTTT.

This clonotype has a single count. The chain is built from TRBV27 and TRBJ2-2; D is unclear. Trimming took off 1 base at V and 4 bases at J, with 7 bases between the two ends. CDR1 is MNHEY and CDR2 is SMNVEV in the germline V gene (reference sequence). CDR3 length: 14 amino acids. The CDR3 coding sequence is TGTGCCAGCAGTTTATTCCCCGGCACCGGGGAGCTGTTTTTT. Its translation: CASSLFPGTGELFF.

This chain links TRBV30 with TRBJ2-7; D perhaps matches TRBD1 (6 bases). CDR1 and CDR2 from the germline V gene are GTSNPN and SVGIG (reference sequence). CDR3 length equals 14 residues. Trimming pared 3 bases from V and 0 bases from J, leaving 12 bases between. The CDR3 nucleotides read TGTGCCTGGAGCACACAGGGTGGCTCCTACGAGCAGTACTTC. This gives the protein CAWSTQGGSYEQYF.

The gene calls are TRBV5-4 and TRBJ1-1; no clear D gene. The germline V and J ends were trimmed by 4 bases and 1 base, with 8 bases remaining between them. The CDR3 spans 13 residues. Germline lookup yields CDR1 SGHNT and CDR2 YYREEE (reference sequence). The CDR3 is CASSPQENTEAFF. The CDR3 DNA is TGTGCCAGCAGCCCCCAAGAGAACACTGAAGCTTTCTTT.

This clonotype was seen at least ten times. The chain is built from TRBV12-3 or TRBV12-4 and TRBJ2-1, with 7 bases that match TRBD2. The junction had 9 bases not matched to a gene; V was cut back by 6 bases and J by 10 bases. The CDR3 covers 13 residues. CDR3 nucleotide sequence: TGTGCCAGCAGAATAGCGGGCCCGAGGGAGCAGTTCTTC. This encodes CASRIAGPREQFF.

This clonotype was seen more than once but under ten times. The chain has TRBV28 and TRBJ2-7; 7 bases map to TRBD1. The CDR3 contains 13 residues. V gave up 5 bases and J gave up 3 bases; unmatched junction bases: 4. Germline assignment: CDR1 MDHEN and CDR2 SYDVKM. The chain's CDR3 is CASSPTGIYEQYF. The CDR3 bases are TGTGCCAGCAGTCCGACAGGGATCTACGAGCAGTACTTC.

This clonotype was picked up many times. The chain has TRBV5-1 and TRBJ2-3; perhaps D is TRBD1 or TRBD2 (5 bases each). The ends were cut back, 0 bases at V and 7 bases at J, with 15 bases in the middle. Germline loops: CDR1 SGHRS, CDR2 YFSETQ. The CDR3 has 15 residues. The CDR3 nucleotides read TGCGCCAGCAGCTTGGGGACAACTAGGGGAAATACGCAGTATTTT. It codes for CASSLGTTRGNTQYF.

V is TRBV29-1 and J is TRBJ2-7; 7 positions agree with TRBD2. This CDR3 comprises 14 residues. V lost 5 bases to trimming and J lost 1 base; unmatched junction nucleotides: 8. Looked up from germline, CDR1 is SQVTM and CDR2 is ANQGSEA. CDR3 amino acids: CSVRGPGGSYEQYF. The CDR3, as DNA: TGCAGCGTTAGAGGCCCGGGGGGTTCCTACGAGCAGTACTTC.

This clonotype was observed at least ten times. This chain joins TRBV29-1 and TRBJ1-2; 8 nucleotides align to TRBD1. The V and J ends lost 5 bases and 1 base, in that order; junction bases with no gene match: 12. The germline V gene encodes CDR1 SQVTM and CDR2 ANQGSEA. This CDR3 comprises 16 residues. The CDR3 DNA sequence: TGCAGCGTTATACAGGGGGACAGCCTCTTTAACTATGGCTACACCTTC. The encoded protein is CSVIQGDSLFNYGYTF.

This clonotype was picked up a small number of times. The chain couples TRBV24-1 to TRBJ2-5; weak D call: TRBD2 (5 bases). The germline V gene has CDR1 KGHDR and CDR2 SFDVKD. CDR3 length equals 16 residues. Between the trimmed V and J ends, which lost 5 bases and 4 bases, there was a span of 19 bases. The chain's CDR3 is CATSAAGPRSGETQYF. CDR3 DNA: TGTGCCACCAGTGCTGCCGGACCCCGGAGCGGAGAGACCCAGTACTTC.